The 6 T cell receptor beta chains below come from one sample, sequenced in a study of prognosis after radiotherapy for stage I lung cancer. By two-round multiplex PCR, the TCR beta CDR3 was amplified from genomic DNA. Each TRBV and TRBJ gene had its own primer in the first PCR round. One entry per CDR3 protein, called by TCRdb with MiXCR from the multiplex PCR reads. The data show some 14,000 distinct CDR3 sequences, with about 50% seen just once and roughly 26% held by the top ten. The sequences come from PBMCs, collected before or after stereotactic body radiation therapy (not recorded which). These receptors were taken from a donor over 45 with non-small cell lung cancer.

This clonotype was counted at least ten times. This sequence joins TRBV5-8 and TRBJ1-5; D unresolved. Germline V gives CDR1 SGHTS, CDR2 YDEGEE. This CDR3 has 16 amino acids. V dropped 7 bases and J dropped 1 base, with 18 bases sitting between them. CDR3 sequence reads: CASGYYRVGSNQPQHF. CDR3 in DNA: TGTGCCAGCGGATACTACCGGGTTGGGAGCAATCAGCCCCAGCATTTT.

The chain couples TRBV24-1 to TRBJ2-1; TRBD1 matches at 9 bases. The ends lost 4 bases at V and 1 base at J; junction bases unmatched: 10. This CDR3 is 18 amino acids long. Germline V lookup: CDR1 KGHDR, CDR2 SFDVKD. This CDR3 reads CATSEHPGTGKSYNEQFF. CDR3 nucleotides: TGTGCCACCAGTGAACATCCCGGGACAGGGAAGTCCTACAATGAGCAGTTCTTC.

The chain recombines TRBV14 with TRBJ2-3, with D tentatively TRBD2 (5 bases). The CDR3 runs to 16 residues. Per germline, CDR1 SGHDN and CDR2 FVKESK. V lost 3 bases and J lost 0, with 13 bases in between. The CDR3 reads CASSQSWSGSTDTQYF. CDR3 DNA sequence: TGTGCCAGCAGCCAGTCTTGGAGCGGTAGCACAGATACGCAGTATTTT. The complete variable domain, with remaining parts taken from reference TRBV14 and TRBJ2-3, reads EAGVTQFPSHSVIEKGQTVTLRCDPISGHDNLYWYRRVMGKEIKFLLHFVKESKQDESGMPNNRFLAERTGGTYSTLKVQPAELEDSGVYFCASSQSWSGSTDTQYFGPGTRLTVL.

This clonotype ranks as medium-sized. The chain is built from TRBV7-9 and TRBJ2-7, with D perhaps matching TRBD1 or TRBD2 (5 bases each). Trimming removed 1 base from V and 3 bases from J, with 13 bases in between. The CDR3 covers 15 residues. Germline values: CDR1 SEHNR, CDR2 FQNEAQ (reference sequence). CDR3 coding DNA: TGTGCCAGCAGCTTAGAATTGGGACCGAGCTACGAGCAGTACTTC. This encodes CASSLELGPSYEQYF. Looking up the rest from reference TRBV7-9 and TRBJ2-7 gives the full variable domain: DTGVSQNPRHKITKRGQNVTFRCDPISEHNRLYWYRQTLGQGPEFLTYFQNEAQLEKSRLLSDRFSAERPKGSFSTLEIQRTEQGDSAMYLCASSLELGPSYEQYFGPGTRLTVT.

Worth noting for this clonotype: A read error likely explains this, since a far larger clone differs by one base. The chain combines TRBV20-1 with TRBJ2-7; TRBD2 agrees at 12 bases. Germline CDR1 and CDR2: DFQATT and SNEGSKA (reference sequence). The J segment lost 7 bases and the V segment lost 2 bases, leaving 12 bases of the junction unmatched. The CDR3 sequence is 16 residues long. The CDR3 region has the DNA TGCAGTGCTAGAAGACTAGCGGGAGCCTCCTACAATGAGCAGTACTTC. It is translated as CSARRLAGASYNEQYF.

This clonotype was detected many times. The gene calls are TRBV5-1 and TRBJ1-4; D is uncertain. Germline CDR1 SGHRS, CDR2 YFSETQ. V was clipped by 0 bases and J by 0 bases, with 6 bases between them. This CDR3 is 15 amino acids long. CDR3 amino acids: CASSLDGATNEKLFF. The CDR3 coding sequence is TGCGCCAGCAGCTTGGATGGTGCAACTAATGAAAAACTGTTTTTT.